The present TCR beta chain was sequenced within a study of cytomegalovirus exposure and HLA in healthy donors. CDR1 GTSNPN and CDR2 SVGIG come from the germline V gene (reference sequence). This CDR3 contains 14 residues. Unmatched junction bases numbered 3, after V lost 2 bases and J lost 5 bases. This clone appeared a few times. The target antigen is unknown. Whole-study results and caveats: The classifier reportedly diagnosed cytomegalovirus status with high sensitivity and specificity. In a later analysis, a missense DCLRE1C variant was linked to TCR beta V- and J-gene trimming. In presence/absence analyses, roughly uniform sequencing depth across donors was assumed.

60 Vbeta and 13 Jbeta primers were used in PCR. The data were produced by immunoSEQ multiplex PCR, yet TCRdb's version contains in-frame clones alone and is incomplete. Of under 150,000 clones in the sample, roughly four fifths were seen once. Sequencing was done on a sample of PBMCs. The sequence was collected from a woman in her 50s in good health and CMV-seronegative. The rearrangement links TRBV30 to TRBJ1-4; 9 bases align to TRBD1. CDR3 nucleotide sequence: TGTGCCTGGAGTTCCGGACAGGGGAATGAAAAACTGTTTTTT. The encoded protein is CAWSSGQGNEKLFF.